This TCR beta chain was documented in a study of blood T cell repertoires in COVID-19. Per germline, CDR1 MNHEY and CDR2 SVGAGI. V lost 5 bases and J 8 bases, leaving 13 bases between the germline ends. The CDR3 covers 13 residues. As handled by the study authors: Reference gene primer amplification in the assay estimated nucleated cell counts. Sequencing used immunoSEQ multiplex PCR; TCRdb keeps in-frame clones, though not all of them. That table supplies the V and J calls and clone size; D and trimming were determined from the DNA. The data hold about 46,000 clones, with approximately 83% observed a single time.

Sequencing was carried out using peripheral blood. This TCR came from a human donor in a cohort sampled during active COVID-19. The donor label of this sample is uncertain. The chain is built from TRBV6-5 and TRBJ1-5; D gene ambiguous. The CDR3 loop is CASSQTREEPQHF. CDR3 DNA sequence: TGTGCCAGCAGTCAAACCCGTGAGGAGCCCCAGCATTTT.